The T cell receptor beta chain described here comes from a study of early T cells in non-severe SARS-CoV-2 infection. Study as a whole: Sequencing was performed on bulk RNA from unsorted whole blood, leaving chains unpaired. Points from the study as a whole: Matching with VDJdb favored anti-spike CD8 responses (missing private and CD4 specificities).

Molecules of cDNA were individually given unique molecular identifiers that were attached to them. Via MiXCR, TCRdb re-called the 5' RACE reads, giving one row per CDR3 protein. Altogether about 68,000 distinct CDR3 sequences are present, roughly a tenth being singletons, with the ten largest covering 6.4%. V lost 5 bases to trimming and J lost 5 bases, with 12 bases between them. CDR3 size: 13 residues. Germline assignment: CDR1 WNHNN and CDR2 SYGVQD (reference sequence). Notes on this clonotype: Antigen specificity is unknown.

The chain uses TRBV10-1 and TRBJ2-5, with D unresolved. Sequencing was done on a sample of whole blood. This TCR derives from an adult who was a healthcare worker with PCR-confirmed SARS-CoV-2 infection or an uninfected control (not recorded which). CDR3 nucleotide sequence: TGCGCCAGCAGTCCCCCCGGTTCGGAGACCCAGTACTTC. The encoded protein is CASSPPGSETQYF.